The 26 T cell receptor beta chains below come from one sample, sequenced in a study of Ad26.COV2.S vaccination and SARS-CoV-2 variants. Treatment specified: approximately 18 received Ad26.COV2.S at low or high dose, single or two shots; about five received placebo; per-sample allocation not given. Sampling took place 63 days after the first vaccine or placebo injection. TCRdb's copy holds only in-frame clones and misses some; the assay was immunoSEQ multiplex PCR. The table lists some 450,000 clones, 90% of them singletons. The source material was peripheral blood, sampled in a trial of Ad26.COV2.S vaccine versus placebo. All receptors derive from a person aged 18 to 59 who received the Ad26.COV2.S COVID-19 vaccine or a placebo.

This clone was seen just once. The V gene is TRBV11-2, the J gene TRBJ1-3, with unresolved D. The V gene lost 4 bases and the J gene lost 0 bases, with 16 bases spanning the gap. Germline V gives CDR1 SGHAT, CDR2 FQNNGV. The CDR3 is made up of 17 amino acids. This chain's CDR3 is CASSYSARLHSGNTIYF. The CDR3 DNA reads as TGTGCCAGCAGCTACTCAGCAAGGCTGCACTCTGGAAACACCATATATTTT.

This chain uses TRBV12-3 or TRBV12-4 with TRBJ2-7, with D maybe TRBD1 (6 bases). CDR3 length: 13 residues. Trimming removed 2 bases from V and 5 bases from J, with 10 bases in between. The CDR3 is CASSLNRVNEQYF. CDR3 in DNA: TGTGCCAGCAGTTTAAACAGGGTAAACGAGCAGTACTTC.

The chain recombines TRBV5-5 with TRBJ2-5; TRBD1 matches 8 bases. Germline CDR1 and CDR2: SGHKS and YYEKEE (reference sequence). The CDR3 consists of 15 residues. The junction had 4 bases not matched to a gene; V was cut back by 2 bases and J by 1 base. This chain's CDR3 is CASSFRDRRQETQYF. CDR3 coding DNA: TGTGCCAGCAGCTTCCGGGACAGGCGCCAAGAGACCCAGTACTTC.

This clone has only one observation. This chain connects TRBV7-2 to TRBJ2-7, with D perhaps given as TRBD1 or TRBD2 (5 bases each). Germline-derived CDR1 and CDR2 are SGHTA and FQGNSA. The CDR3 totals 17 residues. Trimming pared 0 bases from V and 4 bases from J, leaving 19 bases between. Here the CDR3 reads CASSLAGFGTKGYEQYF. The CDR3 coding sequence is TGTGCCAGCAGCTTAGCTGGGTTCGGGACGAAGGGGTACGAGCAGTACTTC.

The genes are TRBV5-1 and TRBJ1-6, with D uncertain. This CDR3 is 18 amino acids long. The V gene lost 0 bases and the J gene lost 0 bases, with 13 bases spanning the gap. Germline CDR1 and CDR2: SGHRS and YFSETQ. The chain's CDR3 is CASSLDWTQSSYNSPLHF. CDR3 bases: TGCGCCAGCAGCTTGGACTGGACTCAGAGCTCCTATAATTCACCCCTCCACTTT.

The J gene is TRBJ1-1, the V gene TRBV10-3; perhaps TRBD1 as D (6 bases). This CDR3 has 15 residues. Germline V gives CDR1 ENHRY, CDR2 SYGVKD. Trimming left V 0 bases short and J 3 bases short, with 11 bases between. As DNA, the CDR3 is TGTGCCATCAGTGAGTCGAGGGGGAAAGACACTGAAGCTTTCTTT. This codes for CAISESRGKDTEAFF.

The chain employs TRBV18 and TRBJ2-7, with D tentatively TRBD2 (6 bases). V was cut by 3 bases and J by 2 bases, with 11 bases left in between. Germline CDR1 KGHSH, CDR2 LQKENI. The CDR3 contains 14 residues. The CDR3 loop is CASSPGGRPYEQYF. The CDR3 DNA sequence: TGTGCCAGCTCACCGGGGGGAAGGCCCTACGAGCAGTACTTC.

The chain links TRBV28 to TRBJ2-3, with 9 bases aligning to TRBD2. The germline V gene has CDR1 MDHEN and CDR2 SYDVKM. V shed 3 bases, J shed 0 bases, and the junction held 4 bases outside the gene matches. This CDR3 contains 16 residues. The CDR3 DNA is TGTGCCAGCAGTTTCAGACTAGCGGCTAGCACAGATACGCAGTATTTT. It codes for CASSFRLAASTDTQYF.

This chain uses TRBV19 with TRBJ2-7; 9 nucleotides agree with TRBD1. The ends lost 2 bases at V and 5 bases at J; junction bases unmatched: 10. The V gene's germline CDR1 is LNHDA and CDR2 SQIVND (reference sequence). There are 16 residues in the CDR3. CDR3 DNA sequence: TGTGCCAGTAGTATACGGCAGGGACAGGGCCTCGACGAGCAGTACTTC. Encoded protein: CASSIRQGQGLDEQYF.

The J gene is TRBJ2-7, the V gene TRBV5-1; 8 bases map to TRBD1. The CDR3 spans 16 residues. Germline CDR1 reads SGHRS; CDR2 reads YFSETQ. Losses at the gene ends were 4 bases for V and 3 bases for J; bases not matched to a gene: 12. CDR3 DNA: TGCGCCAGCAGCCTCGGAGGACAGGGCGCTCACTACGAGCAGTACTTC. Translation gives CASSLGGQGAHYEQYF.

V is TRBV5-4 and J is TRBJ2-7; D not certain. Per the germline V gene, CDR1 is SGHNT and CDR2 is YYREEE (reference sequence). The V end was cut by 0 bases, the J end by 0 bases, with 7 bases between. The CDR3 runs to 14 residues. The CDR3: CASSLGGYSYEQYF. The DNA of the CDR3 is TGTGCCAGCAGCTTGGGGGGATACTCCTACGAGCAGTACTTC.

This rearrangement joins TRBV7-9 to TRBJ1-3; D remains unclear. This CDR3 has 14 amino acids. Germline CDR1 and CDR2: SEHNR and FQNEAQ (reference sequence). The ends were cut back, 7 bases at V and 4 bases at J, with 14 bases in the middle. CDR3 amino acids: CASIRSLGGNTIYF. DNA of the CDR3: TGTGCCAGCATACGGTCTTTAGGAGGAAACACCATATATTTT. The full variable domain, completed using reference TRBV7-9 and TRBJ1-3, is DTGVSQNPRHKITKRGQNVTFRCDPISEHNRLYWYRQTLGQGPEFLTYFQNEAQLEKSRLLSDRFSAERPKGSFSTLEIQRTEQGDSAMYLCASIRSLGGNTIYFGEGSWLTVV.

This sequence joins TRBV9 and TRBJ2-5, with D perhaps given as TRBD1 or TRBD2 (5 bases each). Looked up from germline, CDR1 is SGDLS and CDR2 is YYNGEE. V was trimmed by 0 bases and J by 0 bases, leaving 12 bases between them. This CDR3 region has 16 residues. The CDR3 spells CASSVGGRGNQETQYF. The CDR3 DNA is TGTGCCAGCAGCGTAGGGGGCAGAGGGAACCAAGAGACCCAGTACTTC.

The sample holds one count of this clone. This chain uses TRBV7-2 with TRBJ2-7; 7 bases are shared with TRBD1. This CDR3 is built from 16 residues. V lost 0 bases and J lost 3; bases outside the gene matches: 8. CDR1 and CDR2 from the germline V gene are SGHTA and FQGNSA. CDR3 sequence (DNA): TGTGCCAGCAGCTTAGCGATAACCACAGGGGACTACGAGCAGTACTTC. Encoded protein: CASSLAITTGDYEQYF.

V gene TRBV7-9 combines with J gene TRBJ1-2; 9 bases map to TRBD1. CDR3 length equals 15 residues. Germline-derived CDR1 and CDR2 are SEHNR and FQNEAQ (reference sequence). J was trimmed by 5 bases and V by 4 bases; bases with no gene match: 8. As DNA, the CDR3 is TGTGCCAGCAGCTCCATTGACAGGGGGATTTATGGCTACACCTTC. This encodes CASSSIDRGIYGYTF.

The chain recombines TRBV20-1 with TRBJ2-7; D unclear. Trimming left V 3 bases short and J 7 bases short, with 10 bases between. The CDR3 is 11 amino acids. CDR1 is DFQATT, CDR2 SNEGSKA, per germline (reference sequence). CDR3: CSASGQREQYF. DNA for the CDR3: TGCAGTGCTAGCGGGCAAAGGGAGCAGTACTTC.

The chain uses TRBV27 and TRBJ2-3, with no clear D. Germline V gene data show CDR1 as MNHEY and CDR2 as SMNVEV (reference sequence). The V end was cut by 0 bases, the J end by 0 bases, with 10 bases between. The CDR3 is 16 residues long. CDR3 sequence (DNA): TGTGCCAGCAGTTTATCCGGCTCACCCAGCACAGATACGCAGTATTTT. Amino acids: CASSLSGSPSTDTQYF.

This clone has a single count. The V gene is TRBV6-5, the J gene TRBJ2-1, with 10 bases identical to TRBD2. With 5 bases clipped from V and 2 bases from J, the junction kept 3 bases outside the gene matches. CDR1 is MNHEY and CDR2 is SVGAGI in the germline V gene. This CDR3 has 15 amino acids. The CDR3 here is CASSLTSGPYNEQFF. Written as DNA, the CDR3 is TGTGCCAGCAGTCTGACTAGCGGGCCCTACAATGAGCAGTTCTTC.

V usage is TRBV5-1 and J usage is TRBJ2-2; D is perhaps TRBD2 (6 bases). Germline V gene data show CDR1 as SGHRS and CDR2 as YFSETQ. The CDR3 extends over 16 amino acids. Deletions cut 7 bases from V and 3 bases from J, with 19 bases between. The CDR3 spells CASGDPKWGDTGELFF. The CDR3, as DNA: TGCGCCAGCGGCGACCCTAAATGGGGGGACACCGGGGAGCTGTTTTTT.

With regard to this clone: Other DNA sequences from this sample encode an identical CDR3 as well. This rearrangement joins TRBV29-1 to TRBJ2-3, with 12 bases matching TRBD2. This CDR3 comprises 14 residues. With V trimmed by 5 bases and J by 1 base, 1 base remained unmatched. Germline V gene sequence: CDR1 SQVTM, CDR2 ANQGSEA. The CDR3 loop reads CSVRLAGGTDTQYF. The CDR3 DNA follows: TGCAGCGTTCGACTAGCGGGAGGCACAGATACGCAGTATTTT.

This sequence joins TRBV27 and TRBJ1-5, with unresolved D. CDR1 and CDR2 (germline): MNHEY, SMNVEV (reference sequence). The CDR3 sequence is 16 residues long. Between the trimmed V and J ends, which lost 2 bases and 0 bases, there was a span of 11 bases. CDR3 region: CASSLVYSDSNQPQHF. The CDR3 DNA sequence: TGTGCCAGCAGTTTAGTTTATTCCGATAGCAATCAGCCCCAGCATTTT.

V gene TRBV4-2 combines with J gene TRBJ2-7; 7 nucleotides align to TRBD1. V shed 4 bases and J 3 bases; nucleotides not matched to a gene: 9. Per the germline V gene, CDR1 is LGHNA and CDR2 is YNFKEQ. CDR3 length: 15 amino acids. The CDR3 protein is CASSRLTGDDYEQYF. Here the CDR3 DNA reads TGTGCCAGCAGCCGCCTCACAGGGGACGACTACGAGCAGTACTTC.

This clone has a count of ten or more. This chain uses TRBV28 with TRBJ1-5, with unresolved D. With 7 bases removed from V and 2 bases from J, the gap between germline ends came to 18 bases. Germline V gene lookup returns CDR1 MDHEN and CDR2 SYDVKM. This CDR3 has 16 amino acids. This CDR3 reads CASTPSSGLRNQPQHF. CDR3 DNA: TGTGCCAGCACCCCCTCCTCGGGGTTGCGCAATCAGCCCCAGCATTTT.

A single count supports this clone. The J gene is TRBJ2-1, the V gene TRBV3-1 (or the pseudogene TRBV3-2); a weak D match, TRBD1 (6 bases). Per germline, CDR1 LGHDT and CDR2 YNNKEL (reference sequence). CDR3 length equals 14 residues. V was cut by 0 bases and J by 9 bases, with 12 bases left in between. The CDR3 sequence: CASSQDPTGTEQFF. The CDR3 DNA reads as TGTGCCAGCAGCCAAGATCCGACAGGTACTGAGCAGTTCTTC.

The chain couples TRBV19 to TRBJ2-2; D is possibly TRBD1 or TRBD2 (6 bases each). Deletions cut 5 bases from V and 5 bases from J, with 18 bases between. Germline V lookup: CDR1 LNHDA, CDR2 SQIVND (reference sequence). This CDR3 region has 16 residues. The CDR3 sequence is CASSLRGPWGTGELFF. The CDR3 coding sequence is TGTGCCAGTAGTCTCCGGGGGCCCTGGGGGACCGGGGAGCTGTTTTTT.

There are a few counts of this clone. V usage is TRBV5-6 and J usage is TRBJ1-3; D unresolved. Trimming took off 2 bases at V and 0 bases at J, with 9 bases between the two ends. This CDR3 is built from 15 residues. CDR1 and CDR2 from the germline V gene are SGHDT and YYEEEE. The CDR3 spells CASSFKGYSGNTIYF. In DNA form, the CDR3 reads TGTGCCAGCAGCTTTAAAGGATACTCTGGAAACACCATATATTTT. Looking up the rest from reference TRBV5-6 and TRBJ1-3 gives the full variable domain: DAGVTQSPTHLIKTRGQQVTLRCSPKSGHDTVSWYQQALGQGPQFIFQYYEEEERQRGNFPDRFSGHQFPNYSSELNVNALLLGDSALYLCASSFKGYSGNTIYFGEGSWLTVV.